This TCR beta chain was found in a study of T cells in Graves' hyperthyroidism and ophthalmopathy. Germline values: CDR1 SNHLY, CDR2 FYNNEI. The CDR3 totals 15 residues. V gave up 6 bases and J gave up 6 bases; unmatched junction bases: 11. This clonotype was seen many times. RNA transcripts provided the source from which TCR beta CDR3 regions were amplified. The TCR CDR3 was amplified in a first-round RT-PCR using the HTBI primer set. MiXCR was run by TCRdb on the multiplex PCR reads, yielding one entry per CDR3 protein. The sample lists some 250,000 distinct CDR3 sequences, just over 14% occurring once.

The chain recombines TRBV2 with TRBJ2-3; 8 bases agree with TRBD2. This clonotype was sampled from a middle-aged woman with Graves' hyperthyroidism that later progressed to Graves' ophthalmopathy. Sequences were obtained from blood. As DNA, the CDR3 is TGTGCCAGCAGGGCCCTTACCGGGAGGGGCGATACGCAGTATTTT. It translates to CASRALTGRGDTQYF.